This TCR beta chain was recovered during a study of monozygotic twins with inflammatory bowel disease. Germline V lookup: CDR1 SQVTM, CDR2 ANQGSEA. This CDR3 spans 14 amino acids. UMIs that included a 6-nucleotide sample barcode were added by template switching, which took place during cDNA synthesis. TCRdb reanalyzed the 5' RACE reads, giving one entry per CDR3 protein sequence and no DNA. The record lists just over 300,000 distinct CDR3 sequences, of which the ten most abundant hold 5.6%. Sequenced input: blood. This receptor was taken from a human donor with ulcerative colitis or Crohn's disease, or a healthy co-twin of an affected twin (not recorded which). The gene calls are TRBV29-1 and TRBJ2-5; TCRdb's D gene call, TRBD1, goes unchecked for lack of DNA. This CDR3 is CSVGDRGGRGTQYF.